Given below is one T cell receptor (beta chain) in context. What it binds is unknown. The sample originates from a study of PD-L1 blockade in urothelial cancer. Whole-study findings and limits: Pretreatment TCR clonality in blood under the median foretold superior survival.

Data came from immunoSEQ multiplex PCR; TCRdb stores just in-frame clones and leaves some out. The sample includes 50,000 to 60,000 clones, about 88% of them seen just once. Germline V gene sequence: CDR1 GTSNPN, CDR2 SVGIG (reference sequence). The CDR3 sequence is 15 residues long. The V and J ends lost 0 bases and 0 bases respectively, with 9 bases between them. The time point was: peripheral blood 6 weeks after treatment start. Pretreatment and on-treatment blood mononuclear cell samples were taken, totaling between 1 and 8 time points per patient. Sequenced here: PBMCs, sampled around atezolizumab (anti-PD-L1) treatment. This TCR was sampled from a man in his fifties or sixties with urothelial cancer. The chain uses TRBV30 and TRBJ1-3; D gene unclear. As DNA, the CDR3 is TGTGCCTGGAGTGTACTGCGGCTCTCTGGAAACACCATATATTTT. Translation: CAWSVLRLSGNTIYF.